A selection of T cell receptor beta chains follows, all from one sample in a study of blood T cell repertoires in COVID-19. Clones were read by immunoSEQ multiplex PCR, and TCRdb kept only the in-frame ones, dropping some. The table has approximately 220,000 clones, around 84% seen once; the top ten hold roughly 2.8%. Specimen: peripheral blood. These TCRs come from a man in his forties or fifties who had recovered from COVID-19. CDR3s include the opening cysteine and the closing phenylalanine or tryptophan. The D gene is left open where the match is weak. Expanded clones get a size class; other rows say once, few or many, or leave the size out.

TRBJ2-5,TRBV3-1/TRBV3-2,NA,NA,TGTGCCAGCAGTCCCTTCGTCCCGGACTTACAAGAGACCCAGTACTTC,CASSPFVPDLQETQYF
TRBJ2-3,TRBV6-5,NA,NA,TGTGCCAGCAACACTGACGGGCAGACTATCCATACGCAGTATTTT,CASNTDGQTIHTQYF
TRBJ1-1,TRBV10-1,NA,NA,TGCGCCACCTACAGGGAGGGAACTGAAGCTTTCTTT,CATYREGTEAFF
TRBJ2-7,TRBV6-5,NA,TRBD1,TGTGCCAGCAGTCCACAGATGGACAGGTTCTACGAGCAGTACTTC,CASSPQMDRFYEQYF
TRBJ2-6,TRBV25-1,NA,NA,TGTGCGGCCTCTGGGGCCAACGTCCTGACTTTC,CAASGANVLTF
TRBJ2-1,TRBV11-2,NA,TRBD2,TGTGCCAGCAGCTTTCAGCGGGGTAGCTCCTACAATGAGCAGTTCTTC,CASSFQRGSSYNEQFF
TRBJ1-1,TRBV5-1,NA,NA,TGCGCCAGCAGCCCGGGACACACGGACACTGAAGCTTTCTTT,CASSPGHTDTEAFF
TRBJ2-1,TRBV30,NA,TRBD1,TGTGCCTGGGAACAGGGGAGCTCCTACAATGAGCAGTTCTTC,CAWEQGSSYNEQFF
TRBJ1-1,TRBV21-1,NA,NA,TGTGCCAGCAGCAAAAAGGACAGGGGGCCTGGGACTGAAGCTTTCTTT,CASSKKDRGPGTEAFF
TRBJ2-2,TRBV15,NA,TRBD2,TGTGCCACCAGCAGAGATAGGGCGGGAGAGGCCGGGGAGCTGTTTTTT,CATSRDRAGEAGELFF
TRBJ1-2,TRBV18,NA,NA,TGTGCCAGCTCACCACCGGGCCCCGATCCATACACCTTC,CASSPPGPDPYTF
TRBJ1-6,TRBV6-5,NA,TRBD1,TGTGCCAGCATTCCGTCCCCGACAGGGGTATCACCCCTCCACTTT,CASIPSPTGVSPLHF
TRBJ1-1,TRBV27,NA,NA,TGTGCCAGCAGTAGCAGGTACAACACTGAAGCTTTCTTT,CASSSRYNTEAFF
TRBJ2-1,TRBV10-3,once,NA,TGTGCCATCAGTGAGTGGACGGGAACGTACAATGAGCAGTTCTTC,CAISEWTGTYNEQFF
TRBJ2-2,TRBV27,once,TRBD2,TGTGCCAGCTTCCGGCTAGCGGGTGGTGGGGAGCTGTTTTTT,CASFRLAGGGELFF
TRBJ1-4,TRBV27,NA,NA,TGTGCCAGCAGGCCCATTACAGGGACTAATGAAAAACTGTTTTTT,CASRPITGTNEKLFF
TRBJ2-7,TRBV29-1,NA,TRBD2,TGCAGCGTGACCGGACTAGCGGGGGCCATGGAGCAGTACTTC,CSVTGLAGAMEQYF
TRBJ2-3,TRBV30,NA,NA,TGTGCCTGGAGGAGGGGGGGAGGGAGCCACTACACAGATACGCAGTATTTT,CAWRRGGGSHYTDTQYF
TRBJ1-5,TRBV28,NA,NA,TGTGCCAGCAGTTTATTAGGGGAGCCCCAGCATTTT,CASSLLGEPQHF
TRBJ2-5,TRBV18,NA,TRBD1,TGTGCCAGCTCACTAGGACAGGGGAACGTAGAGACCCAGTACTTC,CASSLGQGNVETQYF
TRBJ2-1,TRBV7-9,NA,TRBD2,TGTGCCAGCAGCTCTTTACTAGCGGAGCGGTCCTACAATGAGCAGTTCTTC,CASSSLLAERSYNEQFF
TRBJ2-1,TRBV7-6,NA,NA,TGTGCCAGCAGCTTAGGAGGCACAGGGACTGAGCAGTTCTTC,CASSLGGTGTEQFF
TRBJ1-5,TRBV19,once,NA,TGTGCCAGTGGCGACAGCGTCAATCAGCCCCAGCATTTT,CASGDSVNQPQHF